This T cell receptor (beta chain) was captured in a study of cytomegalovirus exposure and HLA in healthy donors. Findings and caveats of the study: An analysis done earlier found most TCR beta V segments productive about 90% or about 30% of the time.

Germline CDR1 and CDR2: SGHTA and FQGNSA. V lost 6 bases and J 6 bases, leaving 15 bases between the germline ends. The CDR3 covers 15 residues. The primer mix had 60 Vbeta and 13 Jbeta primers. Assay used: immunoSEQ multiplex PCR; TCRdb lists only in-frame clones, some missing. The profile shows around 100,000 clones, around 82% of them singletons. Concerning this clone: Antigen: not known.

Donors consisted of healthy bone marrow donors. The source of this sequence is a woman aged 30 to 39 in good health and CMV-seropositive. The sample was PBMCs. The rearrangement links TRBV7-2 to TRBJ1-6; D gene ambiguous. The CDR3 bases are TGTGCCAGCAGTAGTTCCGGGATCAGTAATTCACCCCTCCACTTT. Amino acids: CASSSSGISNSPLHF.